This T cell receptor beta chain was observed in a study of cytomegalovirus exposure and HLA in healthy donors. Regarding the study as a whole: Highest at DRB1 and lowest at HLA-C, TCR association rates differed among HLA loci in a later analysis.

The PCR made use of 60 Vbeta and 13 Jbeta primers. The repertoire was sequenced with immunoSEQ multiplex PCR; TCRdb's copy has only in-frame clones and lacks some. The table has fewer than 200,000 clones, about 80% seen once. This clone has just one count. Its antigen is not identified. The source of this sequence is a woman between 45 and 60 years old in good health and CMV-seronegative. The specimen sequenced was PBMCs.

CDR3 sequence (DNA): TGTGCCAGAAGCTTCGTAGGACTAGCCAAAAACATTCAGTACTTC. It specifies CARSFVGLAKNIQYF. This chain links TRBV5-3 with TRBJ2-4; a possible D gene is TRBD2 (5 bases). TRBV5-3 is classed as an ORF, of uncertain function. This CDR3 is built from 15 residues. The V end lost 2 bases, the J end lost 0 bases, and 9 bases lay between the germline ends.